In its sample, the clone carrying this T cell receptor (beta chain) was seen a few times. The source of the sample is a study of T-cell memory formation after mild COVID-19. In germline, CDR1 is DFQATT, CDR2 SNEGSKA (reference sequence). The CDR3 has 14 amino acids. The trim removed 0 bases at V and 5 bases at J, leaving 4 bases unmatched. One entry per CDR3 protein results from TCRdb running MiXCR on the 5' RACE reads. Of around 370,000 distinct CDR3 sequences listed, around a fifth were seen once; the top ten hold around 12%. The source is an adult woman who had mild COVID-19 (a few samples of this study predate the infection). Cell type and time point are not known. The chain links TRBV20-1 to TRBJ2-5; 9 bases are shared with TRBD1. Sequenced sample: PBMCs or a T cell subset sorted from them (not recorded which). CDR3 loop: CSAREGTGTETQYF. The CDR3 DNA is TGCAGTGCTAGAGAAGGGACAGGGACGGAGACCCAGTACTTC.